Below are 29 T cell receptor beta chains sequenced from a single sample in a study of CD8 T cells in Susac syndrome. RNA amounts of about 0.5 to 1 ug underwent reverse transcription with random hexamers. One entry per CDR3 protein results from TCRdb running MiXCR on the immunoSEQ multiplex PCR reads. The table shows approximately 170,000 distinct CDR3 sequences, with 92% occurring only once. Material for sequencing was CD4+ T cells from PBMCs. These receptors all stem from a human donor in good health.

The gene calls are TRBV7-9 and TRBJ2-5, with D maybe TRBD2 (6 bases). This CDR3 spans 14 amino acids. Trimming took 3 bases from V and 2 from J, leaving 10 bases between them. Germline-derived CDR1 and CDR2 are SEHNR and FQNEAQ (reference sequence). CDR3 amino acids: CASSFRGTQETQYF. The DNA for the CDR3 is TGTGCCAGCAGCTTCCGGGGGACTCAAGAGACCCAGTACTTC.

The chain couples TRBV3-1 to TRBJ2-5, with a tentative D call TRBD2 (5 bases). The CDR3 covers 14 residues. Trimming pared 3 bases from V and 1 base from J, leaving 9 bases between. Germline V gene sequence: CDR1 LGHDT, CDR2 YNNKEL (reference sequence). The CDR3 nucleotides are TGTGCCAGCAGCCAGCGGGCGGTCCAAGAGACCCAGTACTTC. Translated: CASSQRAVQETQYF.

The chain links TRBV4-1 to TRBJ2-7, with TRBD2 matching 14 bases. There are 18 residues in the CDR3. V lost 3 bases, J lost 0 bases, and 7 bases stayed unmatched. Germline values: CDR1 MGHRA, CDR2 YSYEKL. The CDR3 DNA is TGCGCCAGCAGCCAGGGACTAGCGGGAGTCCTTAACTCCTACGAGCAGTACTTC. Its protein is CASSQGLAGVLNSYEQYF.

This clonotype was observed once. This chain connects TRBV27 to TRBJ1-2; 7 bases align to TRBD1. The CDR3 length is 15 residues. CDR1 and CDR2 from the germline V gene are MNHEY and SMNVEV (reference sequence). Unmatched junction bases numbered 5, after V lost 0 bases and J lost 4 bases. The CDR3 reads CASSLSYRGVYGYTF. CDR3 sequence (DNA): TGTGCCAGCAGTTTATCATACAGGGGAGTCTATGGCTACACCTTC.

The chain recombines TRBV5-6 with TRBJ2-5; D tentatively reads TRBD1 or TRBD2 (6 bases each). The CDR3 covers 14 residues. Trimming removed 4 bases from V and 1 base from J, with 11 bases in between. Germline V CDR1 and CDR2: SGHDT, YYEEEE. CDR3 amino acids: CASSASGAQETQYF. The CDR3 DNA sequence: TGTGCCAGCAGCGCCTCGGGGGCCCAAGAGACCCAGTACTTC.

The chain joins TRBV9 to TRBJ2-3; TRBD2 aligns across 8 bases. There are 14 residues in the CDR3. J was trimmed by 6 bases and V by 3 bases; bases with no gene match: 6. Germline V lookup: CDR1 SGDLS, CDR2 YYNGEE. The CDR3 nucleotides read TGTGCCAGCAGCGCCGGGGGGGCCTGGGATACGCAGTATTTT. Protein product: CASSAGGAWDTQYF. The variable domain in full, completed from reference TRBV9 and TRBJ2-3, reads DSGVTQTPKHLITATGQRVTLRCSPRSGDLSVYWYQQSLDQGLQFLIQYYNGEERAKGNILERFSAQQFPDLHSELNLSSLELGDSALYFCASSAGGAWDTQYFGPGTRLTVL.

V is TRBV6-5 and J is TRBJ2-5; 8 bases align to TRBD1. Germline lookup yields CDR1 MNHEY and CDR2 SVGAGI. V lost 10 bases and J lost 3; bases outside the gene matches: 7. The CDR3 contains 13 residues. CDR3 in amino acids: CATTGEMKETQYF. The DNA for the CDR3 is TGTGCCACGACAGGGGAAATGAAAGAGACCCAGTACTTC.

The rearrangement joins TRBV29-1 to TRBJ2-7, with 7 bases identical to TRBD1. CDR1 and CDR2 (germline): SQVTM, ANQGSEA. The CDR3 has 12 amino acids. The junction had 3 bases not matched to a gene; V was cut back by 4 bases and J by 3 bases. CDR3 protein: CSVGDRLYEQYF. The CDR3 DNA reads TGCAGCGTTGGGGACAGACTCTACGAGCAGTACTTC.

This chain joins TRBV5-1 and TRBJ1-2; the match to TRBD1 covers 8 bases. This CDR3 region has 15 residues. Germline V gives CDR1 SGHRS, CDR2 YFSETQ. V was pared by 2 bases and J by 5 bases, with 8 bases of the junction left unmatched. CDR3 region: CASSFGTGELYGYTF. The CDR3 coding sequence is TGCGCCAGCAGCTTCGGGACAGGAGAACTGTATGGCTACACCTTC.

The chain links TRBV2 to TRBJ1-2; possibly TRBD1 for D (5 bases). Per the germline V gene, CDR1 is SNHLY and CDR2 is FYNNEI. The CDR3 covers 12 residues. Trimming removed 1 base from V and 7 bases from J, with 7 bases in between. The CDR3 sequence is CASSEGQGGYTF. CDR3 coding DNA: TGTGCCAGCAGTGAAGGGCAGGGTGGCTACACCTTC.

The chain is built from TRBV30 and TRBJ2-3, with D unresolved. The length of the CDR3 is 15 residues. Trimming took 0 bases from V and 3 from J, leaving 13 bases between them. Germline loops: CDR1 GTSNPN, CDR2 SVGIG (reference sequence). This chain's CDR3 is CAWSVPGLGTDTQYF. CDR3 in DNA: TGTGCCTGGAGTGTGCCAGGCTTGGGGACAGATACGCAGTATTTT.

This clonotype was counted once. The rearrangement uses TRBV29-1 and TRBJ2-4, with 7 bases lining up with TRBD2. There are 14 residues in the CDR3. The J segment lost 0 bases and the V segment lost 7 bases, leaving 6 bases of the junction unmatched. In germline, CDR1 is SQVTM, CDR2 ANQGSEA. DNA of the CDR3: TGCAGCGCCGACACGGGGGGAGCCAAAAACATTCAGTACTTC. Its translation: CSADTGGAKNIQYF.

The chain combines TRBV7-2 with TRBJ1-6; the D gene is possibly TRBD1 (5 bases). V lost 2 bases to trimming and J lost 6 bases, with 8 bases between them. Germline values: CDR1 SGHTA, CDR2 FQGNSA. This CDR3 contains 14 residues. CDR3: CASSLQGPNSPLHF. In DNA form, the CDR3 reads TGTGCCAGCAGCTTACAGGGACCTAATTCACCCCTCCACTTT.

The CDR3 bases are TGTGCCAGTAGTGTTCGGACGCCACCGTTTAATTCACCCCTCCACTTT. It is translated as CASSVRTPPFNSPLHF. The chain carries TRBV19 and TRBJ1-6; D not certain. In germline, CDR1 is LNHDA, CDR2 SQIVND (reference sequence). Trimming stripped 5 bases from V and 6 bases from J, with 17 bases between. The CDR3 covers 16 residues.

This clonotype was seen a single time. Written as DNA, the CDR3 is TGTGCCAGCAGCGCCGCAGGCTCCTACAATGAGCAGTTCTTC. Translating gives CASSAAGSYNEQFF. The chain is built from TRBV12-3 or TRBV12-4 and TRBJ2-1, with no clear D. The CDR3 consists of 14 residues. V was cut by 6 bases and J by 0 bases, with 9 bases left in between.

The chain couples TRBV29-1 to TRBJ1-4, with a weak D call TRBD1 (5 bases). V lost 6 bases and J 5 bases, leaving 13 bases between the germline ends. Germline CDR1 and CDR2: SQVTM and ANQGSEA. CDR3 length: 13 amino acids. CDR3 sequence: CSVYPAGNEKLFF. In DNA, the CDR3 is TGCAGCGTCTACCCGGCAGGGAATGAAAAACTGTTTTTT.

The rearrangement joins TRBV12-3 or TRBV12-4 to TRBJ1-1; D possibly corresponds to TRBD1 (5 bases). This CDR3 has 11 residues. Trimming took off 5 bases at V and 10 bases at J, with 11 bases between the two ends. The CDR3 DNA sequence: TGTGCCAGCAGTACAGGCCGCGGAGCTTTCTTT. Its protein is CASSTGRGAFF.

This clonotype was seen just once. The genes are TRBV7-2 and TRBJ2-7; 7 positions agree with TRBD2. The V gene end was trimmed by 6 bases and the J gene end by 0 bases; junction bases not matched to a gene: 5. This CDR3 region has 14 residues. Germline CDR1 is SGHTA and CDR2 is FQGNSA. CDR3 in amino acids: CASSSSGASYEQYF. The CDR3 region has the DNA TGTGCCAGCAGTTCAAGCGGGGCCTCCTACGAGCAGTACTTC.

The chain is built from TRBV19 and TRBJ1-4; no firm D call. CDR1 and CDR2 from the germline V gene are LNHDA and SQIVND (reference sequence). Trimming took 3 bases from V and 7 from J, leaving 12 bases between them. The CDR3 is made up of 14 amino acids. In DNA form, the CDR3 reads TGTGCCAGTAGTATGGCCCTTTGGGGTGAAAAACTGTTTTTT. Translating it yields CASSMALWGEKLFF.

This chain links TRBV29-1 with TRBJ1-4; no definite D call. The V gene lost 4 bases and the J gene lost 0 bases, with 6 bases spanning the gap. The germline gives CDR1 SQVTM, CDR2 ANQGSEA. This CDR3 has 13 residues. DNA for the CDR3: TGCAGCGTTGGGGTGGCAACTAATGAAAAACTGTTTTTT. As protein: CSVGVATNEKLFF. The whole variable domain, remainder taken from reference TRBV29-1 and TRBJ1-4, is SAVISQKPSRDICQRGTSLTIQCQVDSQVTMMFWYRQQPGQSLTLIATANQGSEATYESGFVIDKFPISRPNLTFSTLTVSNMSPEDSSIYLCSVGVATNEKLFFGSGTQLSVL.

The rearrangement uses TRBV18 and TRBJ2-1; 7 bases match TRBD2. The germline V gene has CDR1 KGHSH and CDR2 LQKENI. The CDR3 is 14 amino acids. The ends lost 3 bases at V and 8 bases at J; junction bases unmatched: 7. The CDR3 DNA reads as TGTGCCAGCTCACCTCAAGGTGGGGGGGATGAGCAGTTCTTC. Protein sequence: CASSPQGGGDEQFF. The full variable domain, its missing parts supplied by reference TRBV18 and TRBJ2-1, is NAGVMQNPRHLVRRRGQEARLRCSPMKGHSHVYWYRQLPEEGLKFMVYLQKENIIDESGMPKERFSAEFPKEGPSILRIQQVVRGDSAAYFCASSPQGGGDEQFFGPGTRLTVL.

The chain uses TRBV4-2 and TRBJ2-2; D gene ambiguous. This CDR3 spans 16 amino acids. Germline CDR1 is LGHNA and CDR2 is YNFKEQ. Trimming stripped 1 base from V and 0 bases from J, with 9 bases between. CDR3: CASSQGPQTNTGELFF. As DNA, the CDR3 is TGTGCCAGCAGCCAAGGTCCACAAACGAACACCGGGGAGCTGTTTTTT.

The table lists this clonotype with a count of one. This chain links TRBV25-1 with TRBJ2-1; 12 bases align to TRBD2. Germline CDR1 reads MGHDK; CDR2 reads SYGVNS. This CDR3 is built from 16 residues. V shed 3 bases, J shed 4 bases, and the junction held 4 bases outside the gene matches. In DNA, the CDR3 is TGTGCCAGCAGTGACCCTAGCGGGAGGGGATACAATGAGCAGTTCTTC. Amino acids: CASSDPSGRGYNEQFF.

The gene calls are TRBV3-1 and TRBJ1-6; TRBD1 matches at 12 bases. The germline gives CDR1 LGHDT, CDR2 YNNKEL (reference sequence). This CDR3 region has 15 residues. The V gene end was trimmed by 5 bases and the J gene end by 10 bases; junction bases not matched to a gene: 6. The DNA of the CDR3 is TGTGCCAGCAGCGTTATCGGGACAGGGGGCTCACCCCTCCACTTT. Its protein is CASSVIGTGGSPLHF.

The J gene is TRBJ2-2, the V gene TRBV7-6; D might be TRBD1 (6 bases). Deletions cut 5 bases from V and 3 bases from J, with 16 bases between. The germline V gene has CDR1 SGHVS and CDR2 FNYEAQ. The CDR3 runs 16 residues. The CDR3 protein is CASSQGARGYTGELFF. CDR3 DNA: TGTGCCAGCAGCCAGGGCGCCAGGGGATACACCGGGGAGCTGTTTTTT.

The V call is TRBV12-3 or TRBV12-4, the J call TRBJ1-3; 7 bases agree with TRBD1. V lost 5 bases and J lost 4; bases outside the gene matches: 5. The CDR3 consists of 14 residues. The CDR3 is CASSPLQGGNTIYF. DNA of the CDR3: TGTGCCAGCAGTCCACTACAGGGGGGAAACACCATATATTTT.

The chain links TRBV6-4 to TRBJ1-6, with D possibly TRBD1 on 5 matching bases. CDR3 length: 13 residues. V dropped 2 bases and J dropped 7 bases, with 6 bases sitting between them. Per the germline V gene, CDR1 is MRHNA and CDR2 is SNTAGT. CDR3 DNA sequence: TGTGCCAGCAGTGACGGACAAAATTCACCCCTCCACTTT. Amino acids: CASSDGQNSPLHF.

The rearrangement uses TRBV11-2 and TRBJ2-7; D perhaps matches TRBD2 (6 bases). The CDR3 is made up of 13 amino acids. V shed 5 bases and J shed 7 bases, with 15 bases lying between them. In germline, CDR1 is SGHAT, CDR2 FQNNGV. The DNA of the CDR3 is TGTGCCAGCAGCCAACGGATTGGGACTGAGCAGTACTTC. Encoded protein: CASSQRIGTEQYF.

This chain connects TRBV12-3 or TRBV12-4 to TRBJ2-1, with TRBD2 matching over 12 bases. Trimming took 7 bases from V and 8 from J; bases not matched to a gene: 9. The CDR3 has 15 amino acids. CDR3 loop: CASTKTSGRGDEQFF. CDR3 coding DNA: TGTGCCAGCACCAAGACTAGCGGGAGAGGGGATGAGCAGTTCTTC.